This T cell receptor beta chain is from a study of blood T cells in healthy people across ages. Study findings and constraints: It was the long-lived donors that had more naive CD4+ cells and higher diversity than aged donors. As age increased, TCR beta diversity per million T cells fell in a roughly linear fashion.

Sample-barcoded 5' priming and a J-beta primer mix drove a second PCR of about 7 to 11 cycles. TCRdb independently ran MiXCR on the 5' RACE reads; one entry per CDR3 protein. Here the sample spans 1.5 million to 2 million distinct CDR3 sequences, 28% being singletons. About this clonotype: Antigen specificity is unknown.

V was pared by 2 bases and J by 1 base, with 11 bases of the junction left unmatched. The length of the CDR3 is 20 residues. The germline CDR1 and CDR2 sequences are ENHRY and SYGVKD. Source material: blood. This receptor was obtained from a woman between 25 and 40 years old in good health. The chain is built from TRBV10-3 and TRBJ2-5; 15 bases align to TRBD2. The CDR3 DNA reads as TGTGCCATCAGTGAGGCAGGGACTAGCGGGAGGTTGGGGGGCCAAGAGACCCAGTACTTC. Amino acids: CAISEAGTSGRLGGQETQYF.